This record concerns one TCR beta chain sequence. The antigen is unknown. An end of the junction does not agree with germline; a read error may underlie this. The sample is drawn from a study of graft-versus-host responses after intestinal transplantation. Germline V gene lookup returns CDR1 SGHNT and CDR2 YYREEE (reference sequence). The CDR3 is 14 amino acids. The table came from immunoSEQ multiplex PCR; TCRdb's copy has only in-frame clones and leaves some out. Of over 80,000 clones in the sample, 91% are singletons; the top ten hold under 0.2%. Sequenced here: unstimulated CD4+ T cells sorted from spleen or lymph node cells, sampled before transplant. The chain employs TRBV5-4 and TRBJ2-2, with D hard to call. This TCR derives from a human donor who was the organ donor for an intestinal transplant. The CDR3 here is CASSRVVGTGELFF. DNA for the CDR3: TGCGCCAGCAGCCGTGTTGTCGGCACCGGGGAGCTGTTTTTT.